This T cell receptor beta chain is drawn from a study of T cell repertoires in cytomegalovirus infection. On the study more broadly: Public signatures in TCR beta pointed to CMV infection and matching HLA type. Findings and limits, study-wide: Dominating the ex vivo response were TCR beta clonotypes that were CMV-specific and HLA-C-restricted. Of the TCR beta families, the public ones yielded a cumulative frequency that identified carriers of CMV plus the relevant HLA.

Trimming took 5 bases from V and 8 from J; bases not matched to a gene: 18. The length of the CDR3 is 17 residues. Per germline, CDR1 ENHRY and CDR2 SYGVKD. TCRdb re-analysed the reads in MiXCR, keeping a single row per CDR3 protein. The profile shows fewer than 700,000 distinct CDR3 sequences, approximately 24% of them singletons. This clonotype showed up just a few times. Its cognate antigen is unknown. The V gene is TRBV10-3, the J gene TRBJ1-2, with 9 bases matching TRBD1. Sequencing was performed on CD8+ T cells from PBMCs. This TCR was sampled from a human donor in good health (CMV status not recorded). Some clones in this sample may be carry-over from other donors' samples. CDR3 region: CAISTQMSGTGQKGYTF. CDR3 DNA: TGTGCCATCAGTACCCAAATGTCGGGGACAGGGCAAAAAGGCTACACCTTC.